This T cell receptor beta chain emerged from a study of OX40 agonist ivuxolimab in advanced cancers. Broader study findings: CD8+ T cells showed, on average, more clonal expansion than CD4+ cells.

Sequencing was performed with immunoSEQ multiplex PCR; in TCRdb, only in-frame clones are kept and a portion is missing. The data contain just over 25,000 clones, just over 85% of them singletons. Worth noting for this clone: Its antigen is undetermined.

The CDR3 covers 15 residues. Germline CDR1 MGHRA, CDR2 YSYEKL. V lost 3 bases, J lost 1 base, and 10 bases lay in between. The TCR was taken from an adult with an advanced solid tumor such as melanoma, head and neck, liver or kidney cancer. The chain combines TRBV4-1 with TRBJ2-1; a weak D match, TRBD2 (6 bases). Sequences were derived from CD4+ or CD8+ T cells sorted from blood, sampled in a trial of the OX40 agonist ivuxolimab. The CDR3 bases are TGCGCCAGCAGCCAGGGGGGAGGTTCCTACAATGAGCAGTTCTTC. Encoded protein: CASSQGGGSYNEQFF.